This T cell receptor beta chain was captured in a study of neurological immune-mediated disorders. Study findings and constraints: No CDR3 amino acid sequences were shared by expanded clones across subjects, suggesting private repertoires in all groups. Among 34 multiple sclerosis patients, phylogenetic grouping put the repertoires of 18 into a single related-CDR3 cluster, a possible signature.

This clonotype was counted ten times or more. Its antigen remains unknown. In germline, CDR1 is SQVTM, CDR2 ANQGSEA. The CDR3 has 13 amino acids. The V end was cut by 3 bases, the J end by 0 bases, with 7 bases between. The cDNA came from 5'RACE, which used 10-nucleotide random UMIs. From 15-18 subjects, every sequencing run obtained over 170 million TCR-beta sequences. TCRdb re-analysed the 5' RACE reads in MiXCR, keeping a single row per CDR3 protein. This repertoire shows around 67,000 distinct CDR3 sequences, approximately 5.2% found once; its top ten account for less than 7.5%. The chain recombines TRBV29-1 with TRBJ2-3; a possible D gene is TRBD1 (6 bases). Sequencing was done on a sample of PBMCs. The sequence was obtained from a man aged 18 to 30 with multiple sclerosis. The CDR3 is CSVEQGSTDTQYF. CDR3 DNA: TGCAGCGTTGAGCAGGGGAGCACAGATACGCAGTATTTT.